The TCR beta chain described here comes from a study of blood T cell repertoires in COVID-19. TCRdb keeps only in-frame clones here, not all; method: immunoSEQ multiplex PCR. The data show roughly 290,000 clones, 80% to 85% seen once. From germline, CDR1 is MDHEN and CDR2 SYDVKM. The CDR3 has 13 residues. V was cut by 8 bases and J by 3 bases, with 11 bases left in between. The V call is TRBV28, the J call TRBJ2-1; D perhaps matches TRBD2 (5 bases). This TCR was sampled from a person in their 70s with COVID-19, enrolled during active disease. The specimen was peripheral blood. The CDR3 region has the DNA TGTGCCAGCCATAGAGGGAACTACAATGAGCAGTTCTTC. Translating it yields CASHRGNYNEQFF.